This entry concerns a single T cell receptor (beta chain). These data come from a study of technical replicates of blood from a few donors. The CDR3 has 15 residues. Trimming cost V 5 bases and J 5 bases, with 18 bases left between them. CDR1 and CDR2 (germline): MNHEY, SMNVEV (reference sequence). Profiling relied on immunoSEQ multiplex PCR, and the TCRdb table lists in-frame clones only, not all of them. The data hold roughly 70,000 clones, with approximately 90% observed a single time. The rearrangement joins TRBV27 to TRBJ1-1; D may be TRBD1 (6 bases). The specimen sequenced was PBMCs. The sequence was collected from a human donor in good health. Some clones in this sample may be carry-over from other donors' samples. The CDR3 is CASSLRGGAITEAFF. The CDR3 region has the DNA TGTGCCAGCAGTCTCCGGGGGGGGGCGATTACTGAAGCTTTCTTT.